The next 18 T cell receptor beta chains were all read from a single sample in a study of T-cell reconstitution after alpha-beta-depleted transplantation in children listed by TCRdb under 2016. The treatment or condition label of this sample denotes: allogeneic hematopoietic cell transplantation with graft depleted of TCRalphabeta T cells and CD19 B cells. The protocol used for the library was PCR. Sequencing took place on an Illumina HiSeq 2500. TCR library preparation used molecular barcoding, with unique molecular identifiers applied to normalize quantification of the TCRbeta repertoire. TCRdb reprocessed the public reads (quality trimming at Q25 with fastp, clone calling with MiXCR) and kept in-frame beta chains. Duplicate CDR3 protein sequences are folded into a single record with the most common DNA and genes. This sample lists 580,000 or so distinct CDR3 sequences; under 30% were detected once. The ten largest clonotypes hold roughly 13% of the sample.

The source was PBMCs, mostly from graft donor cells, collected 360 days after TCRalphabeta/CD19-depleted stem cell transplant. The receptor set was obtained from a boy less than two years old who had a stem cell transplant for acute myeloid leukemia, so the T cells may come from the graft donor.

This clonotype was recorded a few times. The genes are TRBV10-3 and TRBJ2-5, with 10 nucleotides matching TRBD2. Germline V gene sequence: CDR1 ENHRY, CDR2 SYGVKD. With 9 bases clipped from V and 0 bases from J, the junction kept 4 bases outside the gene matches. The CDR3 extends over 14 amino acids. This CDR3 reads CAIQAGGDQETQYF. The CDR3 coding sequence is TGTGCCATTCAAGCGGGGGGGGACCAAGAGACCCAGTACTTC.

The table lists this clonotype with a few counts. This chain connects TRBV7-9 to TRBJ1-1; unclear D gene. The ends were cut back, 5 bases at V and 4 bases at J, with 17 bases in the middle. Germline CDR1 SEHNR, CDR2 FQNEAQ (reference sequence). CDR3 length: 15 residues. The CDR3 sequence: CASSKGLRVGTEAFF. The CDR3 DNA sequence: TGTGCCAGCAGCAAAGGGCTACGGGTAGGCACTGAAGCTTTCTTT. Together with reference TRBV7-9 and TRBJ1-1, the CDR3 gives the full variable domain: DTGVSQNPRHKITKRGQNVTFRCDPISEHNRLYWYRQTLGQGPEFLTYFQNEAQLEKSRLLSDRFSAERPKGSFSTLEIQRTEQGDSAMYLCASSKGLRVGTEAFFGQGTRLTVV.

This rearrangement joins TRBV11-3 to TRBJ2-5; 9 bases align to TRBD1. The CDR3 sequence is 15 residues long. Germline CDR1 SGHNT, CDR2 YENEEA. V shed 7 bases, J shed 0 bases, and the junction held 6 bases outside the gene matches. CDR3: CASNPGQGDQETQYF. For the CDR3, the DNA is TGTGCCAGCAACCCGGGACAGGGAGACCAAGAGACCCAGTACTTC. The full variable domain, with the rest looked up from reference TRBV11-3 and TRBJ2-5, is EAGVVQSPRYKIIEKKQPVAFWCNPISGHNTLYWYLQNLGQGPELLIRYENEEAVDDSQLPKDRFSAERLKGVDSTLKIQPAELGDSAVYLCASNPGQGDQETQYFGPGTRLLVL.

Comments on this clonotype: This could be a read error, since a much larger clone is one nucleotide away. V and J are TRBV20-1 and TRBJ1-1; D is unclear. CDR1 DFQATT and CDR2 SNEGSKA come from the germline V gene (reference sequence). This CDR3 has 13 residues. V gave up 0 bases and J gave up 4 bases, with 9 bases separating them. The CDR3 nucleotides read TGCAGTGCTAGAGATTGGGGAAGCACTGAAGCTTTCTTT. Its translation is CSARDWGSTEAFF.

The chain links TRBV14 to TRBJ1-4; D gene uncertain. The V end lost 4 bases, the J end lost 10 bases, and 7 bases lay between the germline ends. Germline assignment: CDR1 SGHDN and CDR2 FVKESK. The CDR3 totals 11 residues. The CDR3 here is CASSRGRKLFF. CDR3 nucleotides: TGTGCCAGCAGCCGCGGTAGAAAACTGTTTTTT.

This clonotype has a handful of counts. This rearrangement joins TRBV24-1 to TRBJ2-7; D not resolved. The CDR3 has 15 amino acids. With 6 bases removed from V and 2 bases from J, the gap between germline ends came to 16 bases. Germline V gene data show CDR1 as KGHDR and CDR2 as SFDVKD. CDR3 bases: TGTGCCACCAGTTTGGTGGAATCCCCACCCTACGAGCAGTACGTC. Residues: CATSLVESPPYEQYV.

This clonotype occurred a few times. The chain couples TRBV25-1 to TRBJ1-6; tentative D call: TRBD1 (5 bases). Per germline, CDR1 MGHDK and CDR2 SYGVNS. The ends were cut back, 6 bases at V and 8 bases at J, with 5 bases in the middle. CDR3 length equals 11 residues. As DNA, the CDR3 is TGTGCCAGCAGGGGGGATTCACCCCTCCACTTT. It specifies CASRGDSPLHF.

The gene calls are TRBV11-2 and TRBJ1-5, with 7 nucleotides matching TRBD1. Trimming removed 1 base from V and 6 bases from J; junction bases left unmatched: 6. Germline V gives CDR1 SGHAT, CDR2 FQNNGV. This CDR3 has 15 residues. Here the CDR3 DNA reads TGTGCCAGCAGCTTAGGACAGGGAAGGCGTCAGCCCCAGCATTTT. Protein sequence: CASSLGQGRRQPQHF.

This clonotype turned up a few times. The rearrangement uses TRBV6-1 and TRBJ2-1, with 9 bases matching TRBD1. This CDR3 is built from 15 residues. The junction had 10 bases not matched to a gene; V was cut back by 6 bases and J by 7 bases. Germline CDR1 and CDR2: MNHNS and SASEGT. Here the CDR3 reads CASSQQGAPINEQFF. The CDR3 DNA is TGTGCCAGCAGCCAACAGGGGGCGCCGATAAATGAGCAGTTCTTC.

This clonotype was counted a few times. The rearrangement links TRBV2 to TRBJ2-1; TRBD2 matches at 10 bases. Trimming cost V 5 bases and J 7 bases; bases outside gene matches: 11. CDR1 and CDR2 from the germline V gene are SNHLY and FYNNEI. CDR3 size: 16 residues. The CDR3 nucleotides are TGTGCCAGCAGTTTCCCAACCAGCGGGGGGGGGAATGAGCAGTTCTTC. Translated, it gives CASSFPTSGGGNEQFF.

This clonotype has at least ten counts. This CDR3 is CSGQTYQETQYF. The CDR3 nucleotides are TGCAGCGGACAAACGTACCAAGAGACCCAGTACTTC. The chain combines TRBV29-1 with TRBJ2-5; D uncertain. In germline, CDR1 is SQVTM, CDR2 ANQGSEA. The CDR3 runs to 12 residues. The germline V and J ends were trimmed by 7 bases and 0 bases, with 9 bases remaining between them.

This rearrangement joins TRBV7-9 to TRBJ2-7; D remains unclear. This CDR3 has 12 amino acids. CDR1 and CDR2 (germline): SEHNR, FQNEAQ (reference sequence). Deletions cut 3 bases from V and 3 bases from J, with 6 bases between. Here the CDR3 DNA reads TGTGCCAGCAGCTTCCAGAACTACGAGCAGTACGTC. Protein: CASSFQNYEQYV.

This clonotype showed up just a few times. The V call is TRBV20-1, the J call TRBJ2-3, with 7 bases aligning to TRBD1. The CDR3 has 16 amino acids. CDR1 and CDR2 (germline): DFQATT, SNEGSKA (reference sequence). V lost 1 base and J lost 1; bases outside the gene matches: 8. CDR3 sequence reads: CSARGVRGRGTDTQYF. The CDR3 nucleotides are TGCAGTGCTAGAGGGGTTAGGGGGCGCGGCACAGATACGCAGTATTTT.

CDR3 nucleotide sequence: TGCAGTGCGGACGGCCGGGGGCGTGAGGGGCCAGATACGCAGTATTTT. It encodes CSADGRGREGPDTQYF. This rearrangement joins TRBV20-1 to TRBJ2-3, with D possibly being TRBD1 or TRBD2 (6 bases each). Germline lookup yields CDR1 DFQATT and CDR2 SNEGSKA (reference sequence). The CDR3 length is 16 residues. V was shortened by 6 bases and J by 4 bases, with 23 bases between the two germline ends.

The V gene is TRBV4-1, the J gene TRBJ1-1; a possible D gene is TRBD1 (6 bases). The V gene's germline CDR1 is MGHRA and CDR2 YSYEKL. Trimming removed 4 bases at V and 7 bases at J, with 19 bases between. The CDR3 is 15 amino acids. The CDR3, as DNA: TGCGCCAGCAGCCCAGACAGGACAAGAGAAAATGAAGCTTTCTTT. Translating it yields CASSPDRTRENEAFF.

This clonotype was counted only a few times. V is TRBV9 and J is TRBJ2-1; 9 bases agree with TRBD1. Germline trimming cut 1 base from V and 0 bases from J; bases unmatched to any gene: 8. Germline V lookup: CDR1 SGDLS, CDR2 YYNGEE. CDR3 length: 18 residues. The DNA of the CDR3 is TGTGCCAGCAGCGTAAATTTTGGGACAGGGTACTCCTACAATGAGCAGTTCTTC. Protein product: CASSVNFGTGYSYNEQFF. Full variable domain (missing parts from reference TRBV9 and TRBJ2-1): DSGVTQTPKHLITATGQRVTLRCSPRSGDLSVYWYQQSLDQGLQFLIQYYNGEERAKGNILERFSAQQFPDLHSELNLSSLELGDSALYFCASSVNFGTGYSYNEQFFGPGTRLTVL.

This clonotype was found a few times. V and J are TRBV20-1 and TRBJ2-7, with TRBD1 matching over 7 bases. The V and J ends lost 1 base and 6 bases, in that order; junction bases with no gene match: 6. Looked up from germline, CDR1 is DFQATT and CDR2 is SNEGSKA (reference sequence). This CDR3 comprises 13 residues. The CDR3 bases are TGCAGTGCTAGAGGGGGGACAGCGACCGAGCAGTACGTC. It specifies CSARGGTATEQYV.

A few counts support this clonotype. The chain combines TRBV6-5 with TRBJ2-7; 9 bases map to TRBD1. V lost 0 bases and J lost 1; bases outside the gene matches: 10. CDR3 length: 18 amino acids. Germline values: CDR1 MNHEY, CDR2 SVGAGI. Written as DNA, the CDR3 is TGTGCCAGCAGTTACTCGGGTATGCGGGGACAGGGTTCCTACGAGCAGTACTTC. Translating it yields CASSYSGMRGQGSYEQYF.